This T cell receptor (beta chain) was profiled in a study of human T cells and chemical hapten exposure. Overall study context: Skin on the upper inner arm, approximately 2 cm by approximately 2 cm in size, was sensitized with 2% DPC. From small differences in pooled library volume came most of the variation in per-sample TCR yields. General study results and limits: Relative to controls, expanded TCRs formed significantly more large CDR3 similarity clusters. Alopecia in the donors means their immune response may deviate from healthy people's.

Described time point: patch test 3, about 24 weeks after DPC sensitization. As for treatment: therapeutic diphenylcyclopropenone sensitization with weekly scalp DPC. This clonotype has just a few counts. Antigen: not known. TCRdb re-called the RACE reads with MiXCR, one entry per CDR3 protein. Of 50,000 or so distinct CDR3 sequences in the sample, more than 9.5% were seen once. V lost 6 bases to trimming and J lost 5 bases; unmatched junction nucleotides: 10. The CDR3 spans 14 residues. Germline V lookup: CDR1 GTSNPN, CDR2 SVGIG (reference sequence). This clonotype originated in a woman aged 40 to 50 with alopecia areata. Some clones in this sample may be carry-over from other donors' samples. The sample consisted of whole blood, taken in connection with sensitization to the hapten diphenylcyclopropenone (DPC). This chain joins TRBV30 and TRBJ1-5, with 7 bases lining up with TRBD1. CDR3 nucleotide sequence: TGTGCCTGTAGTCCCGGGACAGCACATCAGCCCCAGCATTTT. It is translated as CACSPGTAHQPQHF.